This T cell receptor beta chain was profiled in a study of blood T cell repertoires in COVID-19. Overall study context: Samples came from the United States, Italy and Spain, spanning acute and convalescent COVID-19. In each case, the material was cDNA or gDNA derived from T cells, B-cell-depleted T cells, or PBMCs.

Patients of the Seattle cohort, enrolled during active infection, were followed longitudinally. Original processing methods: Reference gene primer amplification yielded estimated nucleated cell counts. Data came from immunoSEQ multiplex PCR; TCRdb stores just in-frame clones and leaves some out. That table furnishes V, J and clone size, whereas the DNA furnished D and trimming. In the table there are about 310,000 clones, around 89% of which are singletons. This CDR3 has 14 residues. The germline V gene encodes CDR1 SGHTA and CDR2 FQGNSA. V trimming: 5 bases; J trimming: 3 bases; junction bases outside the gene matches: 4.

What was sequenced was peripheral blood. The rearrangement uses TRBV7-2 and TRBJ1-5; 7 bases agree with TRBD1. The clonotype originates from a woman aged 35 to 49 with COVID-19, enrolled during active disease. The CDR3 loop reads CASSPGGYNQPQHF. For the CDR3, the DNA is TGTGCCAGCAGCCCAGGGGGTTACAATCAGCCCCAGCATTTT.